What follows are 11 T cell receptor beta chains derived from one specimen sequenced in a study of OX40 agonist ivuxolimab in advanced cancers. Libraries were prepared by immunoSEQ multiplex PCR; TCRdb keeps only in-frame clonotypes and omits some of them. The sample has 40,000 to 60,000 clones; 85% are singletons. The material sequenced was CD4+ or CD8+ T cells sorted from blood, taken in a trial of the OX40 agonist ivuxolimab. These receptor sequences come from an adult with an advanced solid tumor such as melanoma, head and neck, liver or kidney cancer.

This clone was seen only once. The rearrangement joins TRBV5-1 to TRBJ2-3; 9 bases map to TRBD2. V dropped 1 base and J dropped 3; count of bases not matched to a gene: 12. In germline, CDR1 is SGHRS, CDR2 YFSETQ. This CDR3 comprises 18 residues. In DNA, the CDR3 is TGCGCCAGCAGCTTGACCGGGAGAGCGGGGGGTCCGACAGATACGCAGTATTTT. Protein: CASSLTGRAGGPTDTQYF.

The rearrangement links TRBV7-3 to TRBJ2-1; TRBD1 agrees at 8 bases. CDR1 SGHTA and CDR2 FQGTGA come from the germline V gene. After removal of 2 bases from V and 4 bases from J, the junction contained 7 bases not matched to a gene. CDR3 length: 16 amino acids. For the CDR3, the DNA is TGTGCCAGCAGCTTAGTGGGACAGGTGGGATACAATGAGCAGTTCTTC. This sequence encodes CASSLVGQVGYNEQFF.

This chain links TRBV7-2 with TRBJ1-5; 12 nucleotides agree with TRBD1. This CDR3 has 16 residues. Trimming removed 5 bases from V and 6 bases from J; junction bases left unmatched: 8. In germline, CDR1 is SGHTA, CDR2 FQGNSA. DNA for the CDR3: TGTGCCAGCAGCCCCAGGGGACAGGGGGCTTTTCAGCCCCAGCATTTT. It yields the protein CASSPRGQGAFQPQHF. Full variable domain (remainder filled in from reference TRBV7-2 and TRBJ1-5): GAGVSQSPSNKVTEKGKDVELRCDPISGHTALYWYRQSLGQGLEFLIYFQGNSAPDKSGLPSDRFSAERTGGSVSTLTIQRTQQEDSAVYLCASSPRGQGAFQPQHFGDGTRLSIL.

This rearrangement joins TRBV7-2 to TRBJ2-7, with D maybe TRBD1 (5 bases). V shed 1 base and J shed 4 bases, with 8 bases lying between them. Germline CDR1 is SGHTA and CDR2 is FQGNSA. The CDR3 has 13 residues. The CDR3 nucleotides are TGTGCCAGCAGCTTAGGACAGCTATACGAGCAGTACGTC. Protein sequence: CASSLGQLYEQYV.

CDR3 protein: CASSPWTGAYEQYV. The CDR3 region has the DNA TGTGCCAGCAGCCCCTGGACAGGGGCCTACGAGCAGTACGTC. The chain couples TRBV5-6 to TRBJ2-7, with 9 bases fitting TRBD1. This CDR3 is built from 14 residues. CDR1 is SGHDT, CDR2 YYEEEE, per germline. With 4 bases clipped from V and 2 bases from J, the junction kept 4 bases outside the gene matches.

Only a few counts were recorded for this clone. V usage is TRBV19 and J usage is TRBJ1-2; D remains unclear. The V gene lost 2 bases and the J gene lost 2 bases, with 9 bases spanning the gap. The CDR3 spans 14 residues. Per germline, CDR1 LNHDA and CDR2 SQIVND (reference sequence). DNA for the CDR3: TGTGCCAGTAGTATAACCCCAGCGAACTATGGCTACACCTTC. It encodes CASSITPANYGYTF.

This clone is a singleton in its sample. CDR3 coding DNA: TGTGCCAGCAGCTGGGTTTCGGGCATGAACACTGAAGCTTTCTTT. It translates to CASSWVSGMNTEAFF. The V and J genes are TRBV5-5 and TRBJ1-1; D remains ambiguous. The CDR3 is made up of 15 amino acids. V lost 3 bases and J lost 0, with 12 bases in between. Germline V gene lookup returns CDR1 SGHKS and CDR2 YYEKEE (reference sequence).

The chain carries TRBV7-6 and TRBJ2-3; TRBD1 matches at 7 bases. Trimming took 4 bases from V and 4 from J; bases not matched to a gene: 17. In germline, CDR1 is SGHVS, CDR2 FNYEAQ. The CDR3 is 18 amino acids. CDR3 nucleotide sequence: TGTGCCAGCAGCTCCACATTCCCGGGACAGCAAGATCCAGATACGCAGTATTTT. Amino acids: CASSSTFPGQQDPDTQYF.

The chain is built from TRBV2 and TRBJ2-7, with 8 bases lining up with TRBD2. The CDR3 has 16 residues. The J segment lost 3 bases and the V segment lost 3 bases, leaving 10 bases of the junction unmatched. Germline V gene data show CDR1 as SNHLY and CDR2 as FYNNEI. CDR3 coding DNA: TGTGCCAGCAGTGAGGCGGGACTGCGGGGGGACTACGAGCAGTACGTC. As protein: CASSEAGLRGDYEQYV.

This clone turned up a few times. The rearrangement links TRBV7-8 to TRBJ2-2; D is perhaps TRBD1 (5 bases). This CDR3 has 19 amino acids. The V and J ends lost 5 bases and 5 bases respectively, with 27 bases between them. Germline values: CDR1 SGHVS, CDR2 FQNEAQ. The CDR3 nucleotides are TGTGCCAGCAGCCCGCAGGAAAGGGGTCGGGCGGAACGGACCGGGGAGCTGTTTTTT. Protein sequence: CASSPQERGRAERTGELFF.

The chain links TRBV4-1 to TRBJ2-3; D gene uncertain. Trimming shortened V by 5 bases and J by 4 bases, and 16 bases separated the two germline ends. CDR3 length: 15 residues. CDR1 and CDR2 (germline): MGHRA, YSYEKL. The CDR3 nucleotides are TGCGCCAGCAGCAGAAGTGGGCTTAGTGCAGATACGCAGTATTTT. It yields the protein CASSRSGLSADTQYF.